Below are 9 T cell receptor beta chains sequenced from a single sample in a study of glioma-infiltrating T cells after dendritic cell vaccination. Time point reported: after dendritic cell vaccination, including at tumor progression/relapse. Assay used: immunoSEQ multiplex PCR; TCRdb lists only in-frame clones, some missing. There are approximately 93,000 clones in the sample; roughly 85% occur only once, and about 8.5% lies in the top ten. The sequenced sample was blood, obtained after dendritic cell vaccination. The source of these receptors is a human donor with glioblastoma.

The chain is built from TRBV28 and TRBJ2-3; 15 positions match TRBD2. Per the germline V gene, CDR1 is MDHEN and CDR2 is SYDVKM. Trimming removed 5 bases from V and 0 bases from J; junction bases left unmatched: 6. This CDR3 has 18 amino acids. The CDR3 nucleotides read TGTGCCAGCAGTCGGGGACTAGCGGGAGGAACTAGCACAGATACGCAGTATTTT. Residues: CASSRGLAGGTSTDTQYF. Full variable domain (rest looked up from reference TRBV28 and TRBJ2-3): DVKVTQSSRYLVKRTGEKVFLECVQDMDHENMFWYRQDPGLGLRLIYFSYDVKMKEKGDIPEGYSVSREKKERFSLILESASTNQTSMYLCASSRGLAGGTSTDTQYFGPGTRLTVL.

The DNA for the CDR3 is TGTGCCAGCAGTTATCGCGGAGAACGAATGTTCGGGCAGTACTTC. This translates into CASSYRGERMFGQYF. The chain uses TRBV6-5 and TRBJ2-7; D gene uncertain. The germline gives CDR1 MNHEY, CDR2 SVGAGI. The CDR3 contains 15 residues. Trimming shortened V by 3 bases and J by 9 bases, and 21 bases separated the two germline ends.

The V gene is TRBV2, the J gene TRBJ2-1, with D perhaps matching TRBD1 (6 bases). Per germline, CDR1 SNHLY and CDR2 FYNNEI. The germline V and J ends were trimmed by 5 bases and 6 bases, with 11 bases remaining between them. This CDR3 is built from 13 residues. Written as DNA, the CDR3 is TGTGCCAGCAGTAGACAGGAGATCAATGAGCAGTTCTTC. This codes for CASSRQEINEQFF.

The chain is built from TRBV6-6 and TRBJ2-5, with a tentative D call TRBD1 (5 bases). V was cut by 2 bases and J by 2 bases, with 12 bases left in between. Germline values: CDR1 MNHNY, CDR2 SVGAGI (reference sequence). The CDR3 is 15 amino acids. CDR3 in amino acids: CASSYPLTGQETQYF. The CDR3 DNA follows: TGTGCCAGCAGTTACCCCCTTACAGGTCAAGAGACCCAGTACTTC.

The chain has TRBV7-7 and TRBJ2-5; maybe TRBD2 (6 bases). Germline loops: CDR1 SSHAT, CDR2 FNYEAQ (reference sequence). CDR3 length equals 14 residues. V lost 5 bases to trimming and J lost 5 bases, with 15 bases between them. The CDR3 is CASSPGLARETQYF. The CDR3 DNA sequence: TGTGCCAGCAGCCCCGGTCTAGCGCGGGAGACCCAGTACTTC. Variable domain in full (rest from reference TRBV7-7 and TRBJ2-5): GAGVSQSPRYKVTKRGQDVTLRCDPISSHATLYWYQQALGQGPEFLTYFNYEAQPDKSGLPSDRFSAERPEGSISTLTIQRTEQRDSAMYRCASSPGLARETQYFGPGTRLLVL.

The chain links TRBV11-2 to TRBJ1-2, with TRBD1 identical over 9 bases. CDR1 is SGHAT, CDR2 FQNNGV, per germline. The V segment lost 5 bases and the J segment 7 bases; nucleotides outside the gene matches: 8. CDR3 size: 14 residues. The chain's CDR3 is CASSLRTGAFGYTF. Written as DNA, the CDR3 is TGTGCCAGCAGCCTCAGGACAGGGGCCTTTGGCTACACCTTC.

J is TRBJ2-2 and V is TRBV27; the D gene is possibly TRBD2 (6 bases). Trimming pared 6 bases from V and 4 bases from J, leaving 15 bases between. The CDR3 has 15 residues. Per germline, CDR1 MNHEY and CDR2 SMNVEV (reference sequence). In DNA form, the CDR3 reads TGTGCCAGCAGGCGCCCCGGGACTTCCACCGGGGAGCTGTTTTTT. Protein product: CASRRPGTSTGELFF.

V gene TRBV27 combines with J gene TRBJ1-2; TRBD1 matches 7 bases. The CDR3 spans 18 residues. V dropped 6 bases and J dropped 2; count of bases not matched to a gene: 18. The germline gives CDR1 MNHEY, CDR2 SMNVEV (reference sequence). The CDR3 reads CASSPERGAGGGNYGYTF. The CDR3 region has the DNA TGTGCCAGCAGCCCCGAGCGGGGGGCAGGGGGGGGGAACTATGGCTACACCTTC.

The sample holds a few counts of this clone. The chain couples TRBV7-9 to TRBJ1-2; 8 nucleotides match TRBD1. Germline V lookup: CDR1 SEHNR, CDR2 FQNEAQ (reference sequence). J was trimmed by 6 bases and V by 5 bases; bases with no gene match: 8. The CDR3 loop spans 14 amino acids. The CDR3 nucleotides are TGTGCCAGCAGCCCACTGACAGGGGCGAATGGCTACACCTTC. Protein: CASSPLTGANGYTF.